These 11 T cell receptor beta chains originate from one sample sequenced in a study of siplizumab effects on memory and regulatory T cells. Clones were sequenced by immunoSEQ multiplex PCR, and TCRdb holds only the in-frame ones, with some missing. Of 20,000 to 30,000 clones listed, about 79% are singletons. Sequencing was done on a sample of memory CD4+ T cells sorted from blood. These receptors were obtained from a human donor in good health.

The chain employs TRBV5-4 and TRBJ2-3; 13 bases match TRBD2. This CDR3 has 15 amino acids. With 5 bases clipped from V and 4 bases from J, the junction kept 4 bases outside the gene matches. Germline assignment: CDR1 SGHNT and CDR2 YYREEE (reference sequence). The CDR3 sequence: CASRRTSGSPDTQYF. The CDR3 nucleotides read TGTGCCAGCAGGAGGACTAGCGGGAGCCCAGATACGCAGTATTTT.

The chain joins TRBV4-1 to TRBJ1-1; 10 bases align to TRBD1. From germline, CDR1 is MGHRA and CDR2 YSYEKL. The CDR3 is made up of 17 amino acids. The junction had 8 bases not matched to a gene; V was cut back by 0 bases and J by 4 bases. The CDR3 region has the DNA TGCGCCAGCAGCCAAGAGAGGGGGGGGACAGGGGCCACTGAAGCTTTCTTT. Amino acid sequence: CASSQERGGTGATEAFF.

The J gene is TRBJ2-2, the V gene TRBV10-3; the D gene is possibly TRBD1 (5 bases). From germline, CDR1 is ENHRY and CDR2 SYGVKD. V was clipped by 6 bases and J by 7 bases, with 9 bases between them. This CDR3 comprises 12 residues. The CDR3 here is CAISRENGELFF. The DNA for the CDR3 is TGTGCCATCAGCAGGGAAAACGGGGAGCTGTTTTTT.

The chain employs TRBV16 and TRBJ1-2; 9 nucleotides agree with TRBD1. The length of the CDR3 is 14 residues. Germline V gives CDR1 KGHSY, CDR2 FQNENV. The V and J ends lost 0 bases and 5 bases, in that order; junction bases with no gene match: 1. The CDR3 spells CASSQSGQGYGYTF. CDR3 in DNA: TGTGCCAGCAGCCAATCGGGACAGGGTTATGGCTACACCTTC.

CDR3 region: CASSSRDMDTQYF. CDR3 nucleotides: TGTGCCAGCAGCTCCCGGGACATGGATACGCAGTATTTT. The chain has TRBV7-6 and TRBJ2-3, with D tentatively TRBD1 (6 bases). The germline gives CDR1 SGHVS, CDR2 FNYEAQ. This CDR3 has 13 residues. V was shortened by 4 bases and J by 6 bases, with 11 bases between the two germline ends. The full variable domain, with the rest looked up from reference TRBV7-6 and TRBJ2-3, is GAGVSQSPRYKVTKRGQDVALRCDPISGHVSLYWYRQALGQGPEFLTYFNYEAQQDKSGLPNDRFSAERPEGSISTLTIQRTEQRDSAMYRCASSSRDMDTQYFGPGTRLTVL.

V gene TRBV30 combines with J gene TRBJ2-7, with 9 bases fitting TRBD2. CDR1 GTSNPN and CDR2 SVGIG come from the germline V gene (reference sequence). The ends lost 6 bases at V and 0 bases at J; junction bases unmatched: 12. There are 16 residues in the CDR3. The CDR3 here is CACGIHSGGFSYEQYF. The CDR3 bases are TGTGCCTGCGGGATCCATAGCGGGGGCTTCTCCTACGAGCAGTACTTC.

V is TRBV7-9 and J is TRBJ2-5; the D is unclear. The CDR3 runs 12 residues. V lost 8 bases, J lost 3 bases, and 10 bases lay in between. CDR1 SEHNR and CDR2 FQNEAQ come from the germline V gene (reference sequence). DNA for the CDR3: TGTGCCAGCGGTAACATTAAAGAGACCCAGTACTTC. Protein product: CASGNIKETQYF.

V usage is TRBV29-1 and J usage is TRBJ2-7; 7 bases agree with TRBD1. Per germline, CDR1 SQVTM and CDR2 ANQGSEA. This CDR3 is built from 13 residues. J gave up 5 bases and V 2 bases, and 6 bases lay outside the gene matches. The CDR3 reads CSVEPRTGHEQYF. In DNA, the CDR3 is TGCAGCGTTGAACCCCGGACAGGCCACGAGCAGTACTTC.

The chain joins TRBV28 to TRBJ2-2; D gene unclear. Germline assignment: CDR1 MDHEN and CDR2 SYDVKM. The CDR3 is 15 amino acids. In nucleotides, the CDR3 is TGTGCGATAAAGGCCCCGCCCGGCGGCGCCGGGGAGCTGTTTTTT. It specifies CAIKAPPGGAGELFF.

This clone was recorded once. The chain couples TRBV29-1 to TRBJ1-1; 8 bases are a match to TRBD1. The CDR3 is made up of 14 amino acids. V gave up 4 bases and J gave up 7 bases; unmatched junction bases: 11. Germline values: CDR1 SQVTM, CDR2 ANQGSEA. In nucleotides, the CDR3 is TGCAGCGTTGGTTCCGGGACAGGACTAATTGAAGCTTTCTTT. The encoded protein is CSVGSGTGLIEAFF.

Here the CDR3 reads CASSTGHWNTEAFF. CDR3 DNA sequence: TGCGCCAGCAGCACGGGACACTGGAACACTGAAGCTTTCTTT. This chain links TRBV5-1 with TRBJ1-1; D may be TRBD1 (6 bases). Germline V gene sequence: CDR1 SGHRS, CDR2 YFSETQ. The CDR3 is 14 residues long. Trimming removed 4 bases from V and 1 base from J, with 11 bases in between.